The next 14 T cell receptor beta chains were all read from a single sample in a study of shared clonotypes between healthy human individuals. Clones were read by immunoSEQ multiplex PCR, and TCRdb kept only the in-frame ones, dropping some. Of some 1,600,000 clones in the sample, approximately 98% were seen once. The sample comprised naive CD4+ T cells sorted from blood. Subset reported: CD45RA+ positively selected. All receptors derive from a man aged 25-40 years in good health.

The CDR3 loop reads CASSSTGTSSYEQYF. CDR3 sequence (DNA): TGTGCCAGCAGTTCGACCGGGACTAGCTCCTACGAGCAGTACTTC. The V gene is TRBV28, the J gene TRBJ2-7; TRBD2 agrees at 8 bases. V dropped 4 bases and J dropped 0; count of bases not matched to a gene: 5. The CDR3 has 15 residues. CDR1 MDHEN and CDR2 SYDVKM come from the germline V gene.

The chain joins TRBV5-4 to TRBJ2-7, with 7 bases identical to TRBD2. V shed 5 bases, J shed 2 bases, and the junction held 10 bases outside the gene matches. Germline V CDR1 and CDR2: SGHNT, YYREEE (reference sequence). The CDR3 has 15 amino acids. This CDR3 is CASSKKRGITYEQYF. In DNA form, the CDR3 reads TGTGCCAGCAGTAAAAAGCGGGGCATAACCTACGAGCAGTACTTC.

The CDR3 DNA reads as TGTGCCAGCAGCTTGGCCGGAGCGGGAGGGCCCTATGAGCAGTTCTTC. As protein: CASSLAGAGGPYEQFF. The chain employs TRBV5-4 and TRBJ2-1, with 10 bases lining up with TRBD2. This CDR3 has 16 amino acids. Per germline, CDR1 SGHNT and CDR2 YYREEE (reference sequence). Trimming removed 0 bases from V and 8 bases from J; junction bases left unmatched: 8. Supplemented by reference TRBV5-4 and TRBJ2-1, the full variable domain reads ETGVTQSPTHLIKTRGQQVTLRCSSQSGHNTVSWYQQALGQGPQFIFQYYREEENGRGNFPPRFSGLQFPNYSSELNVNALELDDSALYLCASSLAGAGGPYEQFFGPGTRLTVL.

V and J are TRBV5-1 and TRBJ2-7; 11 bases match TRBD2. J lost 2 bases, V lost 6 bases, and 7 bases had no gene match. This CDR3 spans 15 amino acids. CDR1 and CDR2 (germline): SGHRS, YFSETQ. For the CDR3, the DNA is TGCGCCAGCACCAATGTAGCGGGAGGGACCTACGAGCAGTACTTC. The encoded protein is CASTNVAGGTYEQYF. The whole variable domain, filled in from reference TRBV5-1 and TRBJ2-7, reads KAGVTQTPRYLIKTRGQQVTLSCSPISGHRSVSWYQQTPGQGLQFLFEYFSETQRNKGNFPGRFSGRQFSNSRSEMNVSTLELGDSALYLCASTNVAGGTYEQYFGPGTRLTVT.

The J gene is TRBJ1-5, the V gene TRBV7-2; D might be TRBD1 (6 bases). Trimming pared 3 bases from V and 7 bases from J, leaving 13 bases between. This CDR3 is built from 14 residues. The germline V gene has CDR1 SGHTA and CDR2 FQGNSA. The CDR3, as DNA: TGTGCCAGCAGCTTTGGGGGGCTGGAACAGCCCCAGCATTTT. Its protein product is CASSFGGLEQPQHF.

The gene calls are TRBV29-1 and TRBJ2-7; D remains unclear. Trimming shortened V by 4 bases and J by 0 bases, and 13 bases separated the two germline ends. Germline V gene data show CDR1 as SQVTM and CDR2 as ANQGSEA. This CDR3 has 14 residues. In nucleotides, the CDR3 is TGCAGCGTTGGGGGTTTGGGCCGCTCCTACGAGCAGTACTTC. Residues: CSVGGLGRSYEQYF.

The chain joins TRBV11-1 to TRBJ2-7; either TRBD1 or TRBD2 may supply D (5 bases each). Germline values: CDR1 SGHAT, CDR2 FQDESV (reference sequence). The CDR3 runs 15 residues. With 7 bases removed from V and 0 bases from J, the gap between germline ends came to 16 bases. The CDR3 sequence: CASTPSGTFSYEQYF. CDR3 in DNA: TGTGCCAGCACCCCTTCCGGGACCTTCTCCTACGAGCAGTACTTC.

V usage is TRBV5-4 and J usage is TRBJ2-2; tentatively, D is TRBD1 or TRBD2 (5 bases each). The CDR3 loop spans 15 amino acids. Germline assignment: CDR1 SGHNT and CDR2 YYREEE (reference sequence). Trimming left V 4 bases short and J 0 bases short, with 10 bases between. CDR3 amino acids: CASSAGTTNTGELFF. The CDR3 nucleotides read TGTGCCAGCAGCGCCGGGACGACGAACACCGGGGAGCTGTTTTTT.

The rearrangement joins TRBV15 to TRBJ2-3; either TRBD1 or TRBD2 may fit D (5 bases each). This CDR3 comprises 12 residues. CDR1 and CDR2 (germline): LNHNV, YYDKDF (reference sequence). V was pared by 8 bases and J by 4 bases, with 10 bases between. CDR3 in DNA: TGTGCCACCGGGACCTTGCCAGATACGCAGTATTTT. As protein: CATGTLPDTQYF.

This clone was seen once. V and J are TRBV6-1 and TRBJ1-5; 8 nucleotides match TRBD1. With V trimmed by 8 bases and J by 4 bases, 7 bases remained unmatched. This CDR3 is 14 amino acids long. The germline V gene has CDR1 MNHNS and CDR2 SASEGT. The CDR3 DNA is TGTGCCAGCGGGCCAGGGGGCCTAAATCAGCCCCAGCATTTT. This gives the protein CASGPGGLNQPQHF.

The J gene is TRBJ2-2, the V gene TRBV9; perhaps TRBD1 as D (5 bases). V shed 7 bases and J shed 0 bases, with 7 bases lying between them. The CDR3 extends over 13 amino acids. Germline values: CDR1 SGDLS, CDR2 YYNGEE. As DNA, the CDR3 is TGTGCCAGCTCGACAGCGAACACCGGGGAGCTGTTTTTT. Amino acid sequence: CASSTANTGELFF.

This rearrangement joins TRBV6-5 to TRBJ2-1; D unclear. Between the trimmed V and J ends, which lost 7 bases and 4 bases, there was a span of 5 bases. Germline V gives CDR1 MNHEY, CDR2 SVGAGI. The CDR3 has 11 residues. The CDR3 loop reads CASKQYNEQFF. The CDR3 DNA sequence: TGTGCCAGCAAACAGTACAATGAGCAGTTCTTC.

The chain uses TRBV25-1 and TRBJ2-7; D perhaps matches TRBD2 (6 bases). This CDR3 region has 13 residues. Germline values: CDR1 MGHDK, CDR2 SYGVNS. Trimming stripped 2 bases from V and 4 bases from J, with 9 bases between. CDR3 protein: CASSEGTDYEQYF. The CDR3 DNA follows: TGTGCCAGCAGTGAAGGGACTGATTACGAGCAGTACTTC.

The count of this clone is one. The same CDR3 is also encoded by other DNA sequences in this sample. CDR3 coding DNA: TGTGCCAGCTCACCACTCGGGACCGGGGAGCTGTTTTTT. This sequence encodes CASSPLGTGELFF. V is TRBV18 and J is TRBJ2-2, with D uncertain. CDR1 KGHSH and CDR2 LQKENI come from the germline V gene. The CDR3 loop spans 13 amino acids. Trimming removed 1 base at V and 5 bases at J, with 5 bases between. The entire variable domain, with the rest obtained from reference TRBV18 and TRBJ2-2, is as follows: NAGVMQNPRHLVRRRGQEARLRCSPMKGHSHVYWYRQLPEEGLKFMVYLQKENIIDESGMPKERFSAEFPKEGPSILRIQQVVRGDSAAYFCASSPLGTGELFFGEGSRLTVL.